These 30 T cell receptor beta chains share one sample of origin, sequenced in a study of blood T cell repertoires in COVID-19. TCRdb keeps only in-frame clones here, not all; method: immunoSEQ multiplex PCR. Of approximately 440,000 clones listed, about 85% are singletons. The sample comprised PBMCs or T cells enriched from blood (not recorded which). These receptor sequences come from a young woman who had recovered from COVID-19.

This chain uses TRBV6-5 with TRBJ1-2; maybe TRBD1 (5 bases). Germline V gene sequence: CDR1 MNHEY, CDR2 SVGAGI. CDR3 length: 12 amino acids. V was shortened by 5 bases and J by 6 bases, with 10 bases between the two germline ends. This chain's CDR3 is CASSRQGNGYTF. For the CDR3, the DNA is TGTGCCAGCAGTAGGCAGGGAAATGGCTACACCTTC.

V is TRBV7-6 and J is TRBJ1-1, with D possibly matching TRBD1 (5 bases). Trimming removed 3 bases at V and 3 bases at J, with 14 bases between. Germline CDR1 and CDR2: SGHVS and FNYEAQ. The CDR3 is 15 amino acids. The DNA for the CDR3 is TGTGCCAGCAGCTTGGTAGGGCGGGGGGACACTGAAGCTTTCTTT. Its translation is CASSLVGRGDTEAFF.

This chain's CDR3 is CASRRGLGEQYF. The CDR3 nucleotides read TGTGCCAGCAGGAGGGGGCTCGGGGAGCAGTACTTC. The chain is built from TRBV6-5 and TRBJ2-7, with 7 bases lining up with TRBD1. CDR3 length: 12 amino acids. The germline gives CDR1 MNHEY, CDR2 SVGAGI. V was pared by 6 bases and J by 7 bases, with 6 bases of the junction left unmatched.

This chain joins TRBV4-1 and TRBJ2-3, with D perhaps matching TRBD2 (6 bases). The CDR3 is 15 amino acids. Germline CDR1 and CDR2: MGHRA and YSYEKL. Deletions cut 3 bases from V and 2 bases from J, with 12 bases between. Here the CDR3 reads CASSQDRDSTDTQYF. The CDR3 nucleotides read TGCGCCAGCAGCCAGGATAGGGACTCCACAGATACGCAGTATTTT.

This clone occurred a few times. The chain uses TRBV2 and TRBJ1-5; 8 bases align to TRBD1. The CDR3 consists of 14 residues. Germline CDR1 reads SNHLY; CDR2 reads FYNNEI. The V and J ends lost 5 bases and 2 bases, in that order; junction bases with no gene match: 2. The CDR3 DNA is TGTGCCAGCAGTATGGGACAGGGCAATCAGCCCCAGCATTTT. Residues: CASSMGQGNQPQHF.

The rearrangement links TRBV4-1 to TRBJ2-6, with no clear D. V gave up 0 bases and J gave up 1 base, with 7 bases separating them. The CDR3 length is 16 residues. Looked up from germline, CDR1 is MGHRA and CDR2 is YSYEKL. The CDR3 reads CASSQDIASGANVLTF. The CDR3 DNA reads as TGCGCCAGCAGCCAAGATATAGCTTCTGGGGCCAACGTCCTGACTTTC.

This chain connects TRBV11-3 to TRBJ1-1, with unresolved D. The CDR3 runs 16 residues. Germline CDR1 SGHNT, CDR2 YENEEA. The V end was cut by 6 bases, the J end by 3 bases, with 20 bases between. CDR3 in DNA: TGTGCCAGCAGTTTAAAGCGGGTAGTGGAGCACACTGAAGCTTTCTTT. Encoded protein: CASSLKRVVEHTEAFF.

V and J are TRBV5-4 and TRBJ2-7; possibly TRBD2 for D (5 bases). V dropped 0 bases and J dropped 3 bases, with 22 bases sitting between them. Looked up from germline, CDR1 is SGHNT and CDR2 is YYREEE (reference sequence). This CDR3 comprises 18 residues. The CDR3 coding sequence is TGTGCCAGCAGCTTGGCCGCCTGGGGTTCCGGGGTTGGCTACGAGCAGTACTTC. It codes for CASSLAAWGSGVGYEQYF.

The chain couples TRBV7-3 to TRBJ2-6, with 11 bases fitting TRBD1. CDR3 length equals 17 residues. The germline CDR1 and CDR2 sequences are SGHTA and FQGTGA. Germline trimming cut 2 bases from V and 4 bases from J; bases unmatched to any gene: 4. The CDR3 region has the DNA TGTGCCAGCAGCTTAGGGGACAGGGGGTCCGGGGCCAACGTCCTGACTTTC. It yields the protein CASSLGDRGSGANVLTF.

This CDR3 reads CASSLTGGPGYTF. DNA for the CDR3: TGCGCCAGCAGCTTGACAGGGGGCCCTGGCTACACCTTC. The rearrangement joins TRBV5-1 to TRBJ1-2; TRBD1 matches at 9 bases. Germline lookup yields CDR1 SGHRS and CDR2 YFSETQ. The CDR3 contains 13 residues. V lost 1 base and J lost 7; bases outside the gene matches: 2.

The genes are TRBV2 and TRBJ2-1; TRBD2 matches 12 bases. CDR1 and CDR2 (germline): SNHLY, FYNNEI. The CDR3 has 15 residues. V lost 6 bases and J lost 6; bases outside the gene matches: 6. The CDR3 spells CASRVTSGGINEQFF. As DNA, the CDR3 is TGTGCCAGCAGGGTTACTAGCGGGGGGATCAATGAGCAGTTCTTC.

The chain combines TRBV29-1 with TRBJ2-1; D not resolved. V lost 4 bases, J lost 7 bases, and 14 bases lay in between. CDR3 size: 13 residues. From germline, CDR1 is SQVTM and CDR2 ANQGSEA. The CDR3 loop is CSVGPLTRNEQFF. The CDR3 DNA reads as TGCAGCGTTGGACCGCTTACGAGGAATGAGCAGTTCTTC.

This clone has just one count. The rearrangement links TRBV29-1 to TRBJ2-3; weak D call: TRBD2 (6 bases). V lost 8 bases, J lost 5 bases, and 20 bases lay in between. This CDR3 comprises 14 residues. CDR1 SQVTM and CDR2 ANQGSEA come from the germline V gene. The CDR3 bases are TGCAGCTTCACGGGAGCGGTTGCCTTAGATACGCAGTATTTT. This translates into CSFTGAVALDTQYF.

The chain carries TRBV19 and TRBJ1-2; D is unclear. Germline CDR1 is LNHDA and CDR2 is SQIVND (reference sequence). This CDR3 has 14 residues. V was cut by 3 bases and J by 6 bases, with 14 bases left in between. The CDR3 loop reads CASSIFEGEDGYTF. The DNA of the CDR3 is TGTGCCAGTAGTATTTTTGAGGGAGAGGATGGCTACACCTTC.

As DNA, the CDR3 is TGCAGTGCTAGTAGGGCGGGGGGGCGAGAGCAGTTCTTC. Translating it yields CSASRAGGREQFF. The chain couples TRBV20-1 to TRBJ2-1; 9 nucleotides align to TRBD2. Germline CDR1 and CDR2: DFQATT and SNEGSKA (reference sequence). The trim removed 3 bases at V and 10 bases at J, leaving 7 bases unmatched. The CDR3 consists of 13 residues.

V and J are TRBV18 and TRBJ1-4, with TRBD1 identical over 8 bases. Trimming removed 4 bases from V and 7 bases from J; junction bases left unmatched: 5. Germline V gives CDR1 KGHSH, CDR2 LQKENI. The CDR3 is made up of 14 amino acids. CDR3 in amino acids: CASSLGTGSEKLFF. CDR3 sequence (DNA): TGTGCCAGCTCACTGGGGACAGGCAGTGAAAAACTGTTTTTT.

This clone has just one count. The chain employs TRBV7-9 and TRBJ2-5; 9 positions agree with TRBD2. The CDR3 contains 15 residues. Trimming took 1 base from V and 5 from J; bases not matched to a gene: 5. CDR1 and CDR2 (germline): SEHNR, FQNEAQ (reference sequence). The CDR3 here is CASSLGGGALETQYF. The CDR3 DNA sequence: TGTGCCAGCAGCTTAGGCGGGGGGGCCCTGGAGACCCAGTACTTC.

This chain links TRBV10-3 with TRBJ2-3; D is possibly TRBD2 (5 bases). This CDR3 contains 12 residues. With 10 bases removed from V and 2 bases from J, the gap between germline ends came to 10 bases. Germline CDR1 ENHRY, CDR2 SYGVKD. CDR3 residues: CATSDYTDTQYF. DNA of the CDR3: TGTGCCACCTCCGACTACACAGATACGCAGTATTTT.

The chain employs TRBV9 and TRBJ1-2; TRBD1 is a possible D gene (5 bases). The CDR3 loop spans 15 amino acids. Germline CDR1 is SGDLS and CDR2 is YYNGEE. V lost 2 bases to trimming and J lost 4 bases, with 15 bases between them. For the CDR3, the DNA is TGTGCCAGCAGCGTCTTTCCCCAGGGAGGCTATGGCTACACCTTC. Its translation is CASSVFPQGGYGYTF. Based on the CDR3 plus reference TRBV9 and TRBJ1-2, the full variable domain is DSGVTQTPKHLITATGQRVTLRCSPRSGDLSVYWYQQSLDQGLQFLIQYYNGEERAKGNILERFSAQQFPDLHSELNLSSLELGDSALYFCASSVFPQGGYGYTFGSGTRLTVV.

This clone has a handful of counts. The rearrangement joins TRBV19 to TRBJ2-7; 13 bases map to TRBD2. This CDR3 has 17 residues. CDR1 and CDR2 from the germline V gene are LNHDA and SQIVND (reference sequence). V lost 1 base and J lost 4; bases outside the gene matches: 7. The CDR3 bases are TGTGCCAGTAGTATAGTAGAGGGACTAGCGGGGAGTTACGAGCAGTACTTC. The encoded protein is CASSIVEGLAGSYEQYF.

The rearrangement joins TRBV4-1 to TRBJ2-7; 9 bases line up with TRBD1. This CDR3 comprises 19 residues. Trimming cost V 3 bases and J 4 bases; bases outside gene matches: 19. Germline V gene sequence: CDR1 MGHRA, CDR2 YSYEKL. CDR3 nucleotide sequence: TGCGCCAGCAGCCACATAAACATCGCGGGGACAGGGATTAAGTACGAGCAGTACTTC. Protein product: CASSHINIAGTGIKYEQYF.

CDR3 coding DNA: TGTGCCAGCAGCCATCCCCGGGGTGAAGCTTTCTTT. It yields the protein CASSHPRGEAFF. The J gene is TRBJ1-1, the V gene TRBV3-1 (or the pseudogene TRBV3-2); D call uncertain. The CDR3 length is 12 residues. CDR1 is LGHDT and CDR2 is YNNKEL in the germline V gene (reference sequence). Trimming removed 3 bases at V and 7 bases at J, with 9 bases between.

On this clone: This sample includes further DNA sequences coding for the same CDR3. The CDR3 protein is CASSLGLNNEQFF. The CDR3 nucleotides read TGTGCCAGCAGCTTGGGGCTTAACAATGAGCAGTTCTTC. This chain connects TRBV11-3 to TRBJ2-1; tentatively, D is TRBD1 (5 bases). The ends were cut back, 3 bases at V and 5 bases at J, with 8 bases in the middle. CDR1 and CDR2 from the germline V gene are SGHNT and YENEEA. The CDR3 runs to 13 residues.

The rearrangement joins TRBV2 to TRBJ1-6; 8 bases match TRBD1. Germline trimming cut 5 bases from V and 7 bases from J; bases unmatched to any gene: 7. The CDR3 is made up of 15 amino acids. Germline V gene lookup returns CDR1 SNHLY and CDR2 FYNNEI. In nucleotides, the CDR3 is TGTGCCAGCAGTTGGGACAGGCCCTTCAATTCACCCCTCCACTTT. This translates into CASSWDRPFNSPLHF.

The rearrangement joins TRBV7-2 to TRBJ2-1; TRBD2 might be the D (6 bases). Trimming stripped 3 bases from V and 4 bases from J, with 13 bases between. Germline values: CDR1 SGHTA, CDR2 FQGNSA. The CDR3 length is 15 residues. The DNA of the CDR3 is TGTGCCAGCAGCTTCGGGGGAGCTATATACAATGAGCAGTTCTTC. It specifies CASSFGGAIYNEQFF.

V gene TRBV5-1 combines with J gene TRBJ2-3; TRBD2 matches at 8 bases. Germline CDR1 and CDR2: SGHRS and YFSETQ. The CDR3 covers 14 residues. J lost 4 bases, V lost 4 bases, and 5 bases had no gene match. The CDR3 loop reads CASSISGGPDTQYF. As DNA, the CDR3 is TGCGCCAGCAGCATCAGCGGGGGCCCAGATACGCAGTATTTT.

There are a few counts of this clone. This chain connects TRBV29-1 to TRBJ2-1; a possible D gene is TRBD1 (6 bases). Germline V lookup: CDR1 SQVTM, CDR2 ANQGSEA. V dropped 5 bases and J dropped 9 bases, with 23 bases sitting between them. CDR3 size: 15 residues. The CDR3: CSVLSGTLGFIEQFF. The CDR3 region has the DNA TGCAGCGTTCTATCCGGGACACTGGGGTTTATTGAGCAGTTCTTC.

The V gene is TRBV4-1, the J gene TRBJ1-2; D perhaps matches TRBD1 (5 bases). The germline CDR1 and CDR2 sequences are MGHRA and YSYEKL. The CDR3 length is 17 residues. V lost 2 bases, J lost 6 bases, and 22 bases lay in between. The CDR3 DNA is TGCGCCAGCAGCCAACGGTTTGCAGGGATAATTGGCGATGGCTACACCTTC. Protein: CASSQRFAGIIGDGYTF.

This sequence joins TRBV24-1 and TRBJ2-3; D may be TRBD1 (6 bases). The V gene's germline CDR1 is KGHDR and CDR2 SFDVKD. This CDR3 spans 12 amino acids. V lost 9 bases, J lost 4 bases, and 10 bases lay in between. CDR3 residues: CATLRGPDTQYF. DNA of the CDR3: TGTGCCACCCTCAGGGGCCCAGATACGCAGTATTTT.

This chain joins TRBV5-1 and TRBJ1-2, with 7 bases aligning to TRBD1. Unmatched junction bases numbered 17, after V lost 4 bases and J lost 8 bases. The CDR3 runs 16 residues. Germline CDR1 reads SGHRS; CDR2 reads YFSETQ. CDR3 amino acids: CASSPSGLGGGSGYTF. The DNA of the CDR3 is TGCGCCAGCAGCCCCTCCGGCCTAGGGGGCGGTTCGGGCTACACCTTC.